The T cell receptor beta chain described here comes from a study of shared clonotypes between healthy human individuals. At the level of the study: The cohort had two women and a few men, ages 18 to 49. General study findings and limits: For sorted subsets, rarefaction showed incomplete sequencing despite large depth. Collection of samples was limited to blood; tissue repertoires likely differ. Memory subsets had estimated richness that was generally smaller than that of naive subsets.

With regard to this clone: Antigen: not known.

The CDR3 has 14 amino acids. Germline CDR1 reads LNHDA; CDR2 reads SQIVND (reference sequence). Trimming took 5 bases from V and 4 from J; bases not matched to a gene: 6. Sequencing was performed with immunoSEQ multiplex PCR; in TCRdb, only in-frame clones are kept and a portion is missing. The sample gives about 2.4 million clones, 90% to 95% of which show up once; 0.14% is in the top ten. The chain recombines TRBV19 with TRBJ2-5; 8 nucleotides agree with TRBD1. Sequenced: naive CD4+ T cells sorted from blood. The sample's subset: CD45RA+ positively selected. This TCR was sampled from a young man in good health. As DNA, the CDR3 is TGTGCCAGTAGTTCGACAGGGGTCGCAGAGACCCAGTACTTC. Protein: CASSSTGVAETQYF. The full variable domain, with the rest looked up from reference TRBV19 and TRBJ2-5, is DGGITQSPKYLFRKEGQNVTLSCEQNLNHDAMYWYRQDPGQGLRLIYYSQIVNDFQKGDIAEGYSVSREKKESFPLTVTSAQKNPTAFYLCASSSTGVAETQYFGPGTRLLVL.